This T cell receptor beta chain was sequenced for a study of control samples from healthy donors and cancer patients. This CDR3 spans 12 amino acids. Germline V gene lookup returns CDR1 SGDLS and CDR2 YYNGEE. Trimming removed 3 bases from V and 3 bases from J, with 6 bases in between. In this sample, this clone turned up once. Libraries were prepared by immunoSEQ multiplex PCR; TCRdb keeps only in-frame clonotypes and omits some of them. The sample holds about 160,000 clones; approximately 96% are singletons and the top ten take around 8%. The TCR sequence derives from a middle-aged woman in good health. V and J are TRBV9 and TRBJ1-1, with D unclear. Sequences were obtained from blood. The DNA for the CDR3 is TGTGCCAGCAGCGAGAAAGACACTGAAGCTTTCTTT. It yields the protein CASSEKDTEAFF.